Following are 21 T cell receptor beta chains from one sample sequenced in a study of blood T cell repertoires in COVID-19. This table comes from immunoSEQ multiplex PCR, and its TCRdb copy is limited to in-frame clones, with some not included. The profile shows about 200,000 clones, around 90% of them singletons. The sequenced sample consisted of peripheral blood. The receptors originated from a middle-aged man with active or convalescent COVID-19.

The V and J genes are TRBV27 and TRBJ1-3, with 9 bases lining up with TRBD1. Trimming removed 5 bases from V and 6 bases from J; junction bases left unmatched: 11. There are 16 residues in the CDR3. Germline-derived CDR1 and CDR2 are MNHEY and SMNVEV (reference sequence). CDR3 DNA sequence: TGTGCCAGCAGTCTAAATGGGACAGGGACCCAAAACACCATATATTTT. It codes for CASSLNGTGTQNTIYF.

V gene TRBV4-1 combines with J gene TRBJ1-5, with D tentatively TRBD1 (6 bases). CDR1 MGHRA and CDR2 YSYEKL come from the germline V gene. The V end lost 1 base, the J end lost 5 bases, and 9 bases lay between the germline ends. This CDR3 is built from 14 residues. The CDR3 spells CASSQGTDYQPQHF. The CDR3 DNA reads TGCGCCAGCAGCCAAGGGACAGACTATCAGCCCCAGCATTTT.

The chain couples TRBV6-6 to TRBJ1-5; 7 nucleotides align to TRBD1. The ends lost 8 bases at V and 6 bases at J; junction bases unmatched: 4. There are 12 residues in the CDR3. CDR1 and CDR2 (germline): MNHNY, SVGAGI (reference sequence). The CDR3 nucleotides are TGTGCCAGCTCACAGGGGCCTCAGCCCCAGCATTTT. As protein: CASSQGPQPQHF.

The chain has TRBV12-3 or TRBV12-4 and TRBJ1-1, with unresolved D. This CDR3 spans 13 amino acids. V was clipped by 6 bases and J by 4 bases, with 12 bases between them. CDR3 protein: CASRVKRSTEAFF. The CDR3 coding sequence is TGTGCCAGCAGGGTAAAACGGAGCACTGAAGCTTTCTTT.

The chain combines TRBV19 with TRBJ2-7, with 7 bases matching TRBD2. Germline V gene sequence: CDR1 LNHDA, CDR2 SQIVND (reference sequence). The ends lost 5 bases at V and 0 bases at J; junction bases unmatched: 7. This CDR3 has 15 amino acids. As DNA, the CDR3 is TGTGCCAGTAGTGCCCTAGCGGATTACTCCTACGAGCAGTACTTC. It codes for CASSALADYSYEQYF.

The rearrangement joins TRBV6-1 to TRBJ2-2, with 7 bases matching TRBD2. Looked up from germline, CDR1 is MNHNS and CDR2 is SASEGT. Trimming cost V 2 bases and J 5 bases; bases outside gene matches: 8. This CDR3 has 16 residues. The CDR3 loop is CASSEWRGRGTGELFF. The CDR3 coding sequence is TGTGCCAGCAGTGAATGGCGCGGGAGAGGAACCGGGGAGCTGTTTTTT.

The gene calls are TRBV6-5 and TRBJ1-1; 10 nucleotides align to TRBD1. Germline assignment: CDR1 MNHEY and CDR2 SVGAGI. V shed 4 bases, J shed 4 bases, and the junction held 3 bases outside the gene matches. The CDR3 is 14 residues long. The CDR3 sequence is CASSLGQGSTEAFF. CDR3 nucleotide sequence: TGTGCCAGCAGTTTGGGACAGGGGAGCACTGAAGCTTTCTTT.

In its sample, this clone was seen once. This sequence joins TRBV19 and TRBJ2-1, with D perhaps TRBD2 (5 bases). Per germline, CDR1 LNHDA and CDR2 SQIVND (reference sequence). V gave up 2 bases and J gave up 5 bases, with 19 bases separating them. The length of the CDR3 is 17 residues. The CDR3 DNA sequence: TGTGCCAGTAGTATAAATAGAGGGTATCCCCAGGACAATGAGCAGTTCTTC. This translates into CASSINRGYPQDNEQFF.

The J gene is TRBJ1-6, the V gene TRBV6-4; D is perhaps TRBD1 (6 bases). Looked up from germline, CDR1 is MRHNA and CDR2 is SNTAGT. The CDR3 totals 13 residues. V shed 3 bases and J shed 9 bases, with 9 bases lying between them. The CDR3: CASSEYRASPLHF. The CDR3 DNA is TGTGCCAGCAGTGAGTACAGGGCTTCACCCCTCCACTTT.

This clone was seen only a few times. The rearrangement joins TRBV27 to TRBJ1-6; D call uncertain. CDR1 and CDR2 from the germline V gene are MNHEY and SMNVEV (reference sequence). The CDR3 sequence is 16 residues long. With 2 bases removed from V and 9 bases from J, the gap between germline ends came to 17 bases. The CDR3 DNA follows: TGTGCCAGCAGTTTAGAGAGTGGCGGAACGGGTTCACCCCTCCACTTT. Protein product: CASSLESGGTGSPLHF.

The J gene is TRBJ1-6, the V gene TRBV9; perhaps TRBD1 as D (5 bases). CDR1 and CDR2 (germline): SGDLS, YYNGEE. This CDR3 has 14 amino acids. Trimming left V 0 bases short and J 9 bases short, with 10 bases between. DNA for the CDR3: TGTGCCAGCAGCGTAGAGCAGGGATCTTCACCCCTCCACTTT. Translating gives CASSVEQGSSPLHF. The full variable domain, rest sourced from reference TRBV9 and TRBJ1-6, is DSGVTQTPKHLITATGQRVTLRCSPRSGDLSVYWYQQSLDQGLQFLIQYYNGEERAKGNILERFSAQQFPDLHSELNLSSLELGDSALYFCASSVEQGSSPLHFGNGTRLTVT.

V and J are TRBV19 and TRBJ2-6; a possible D gene is TRBD1 (6 bases). CDR1 LNHDA and CDR2 SQIVND come from the germline V gene (reference sequence). V was pared by 5 bases and J by 3 bases, with 20 bases between. CDR3 length: 18 residues. The CDR3: CASSPREQGIFGANVLTF. Here the CDR3 DNA reads TGTGCCAGTAGTCCCCGGGAACAGGGTATTTTTGGGGCCAACGTCCTGACTTTC.

V and J are TRBV5-4 and TRBJ2-6; TRBD1 aligns across 9 bases. Germline CDR1 and CDR2: SGHNT and YYREEE (reference sequence). V shed 3 bases and J 2 bases; nucleotides not matched to a gene: 3. The CDR3 loop spans 16 amino acids. The CDR3 spells CASSSGQGAGANVLTF. The CDR3 region has the DNA TGTGCCAGCAGCTCGGGACAGGGAGCTGGGGCCAACGTCCTGACTTTC.

This clone was picked up a small number of times. The chain uses TRBV10-3 and TRBJ1-1, with a possible D match to TRBD1 (5 bases). Germline lookup yields CDR1 ENHRY and CDR2 SYGVKD. The CDR3 totals 16 residues. V was pared by 0 bases and J by 1 base, with 12 bases between. CDR3 in amino acids: CAISESGGASNTEAFF. CDR3 DNA: TGTGCCATCAGTGAGTCGGGAGGGGCGTCGAACACTGAAGCTTTCTTT.

The genes are TRBV19 and TRBJ1-2; D may be TRBD1 (6 bases). Trimming shortened V by 6 bases and J by 1 base, and 18 bases separated the two germline ends. From germline, CDR1 is LNHDA and CDR2 SQIVND (reference sequence). This CDR3 comprises 16 residues. CDR3 protein: CASSVRGARLNYGYTF. CDR3 bases: TGTGCCAGTAGCGTCCGGGGGGCGCGGCTTAACTATGGCTACACCTTC.

The chain joins TRBV15 to TRBJ2-7; 7 nucleotides line up with TRBD1. CDR3 size: 13 residues. J lost 2 bases, V lost 6 bases, and 4 bases had no gene match. The V gene's germline CDR1 is LNHNV and CDR2 YYDKDF (reference sequence). The CDR3 here is CATRGDSTYEQYF. The CDR3 DNA is TGTGCCACCAGAGGGGACAGTACCTACGAGCAGTACTTC.

The V and J genes are TRBV5-4 and TRBJ1-3; D gene unclear. The CDR3 spans 16 residues. Trimming removed 1 base at V and 2 bases at J, with 13 bases between. Germline-derived CDR1 and CDR2 are SGHNT and YYREEE (reference sequence). CDR3: CASSLSGPGTGNTIYF. CDR3 DNA: TGTGCCAGCAGCTTGTCGGGCCCGGGAACTGGAAACACCATATATTTT. The variable domain in full, with the rest retrieved from reference TRBV5-4 and TRBJ1-3, is ETGVTQSPTHLIKTRGQQVTLRCSSQSGHNTVSWYQQALGQGPQFIFQYYREEENGRGNFPPRFSGLQFPNYSSELNVNALELDDSALYLCASSLSGPGTGNTIYFGEGSWLTVV.

This chain joins TRBV7-2 and TRBJ2-1; TRBD1 agrees at 12 bases. The junction had 11 bases not matched to a gene; V was cut back by 5 bases and J by 9 bases. Germline V lookup: CDR1 SGHTA, CDR2 FQGNSA. CDR3 length equals 16 residues. In DNA form, the CDR3 reads TGTGCCAGCAGCCCCGCCAAGGGACAGGGGGCGGCTGAGCAGTTCTTC. This codes for CASSPAKGQGAAEQFF.

V usage is TRBV10-2 and J usage is TRBJ2-2, with TRBD2 as a possible D gene (6 bases). The CDR3 runs to 16 residues. The ends were cut back, 2 bases at V and 0 bases at J, with 10 bases in the middle. Per germline, CDR1 WSHSY and CDR2 SAAADI. Here the CDR3 reads CASSERAGTNTGELFF. As DNA, the CDR3 is TGCGCCAGCAGTGAGCGGGCGGGGACGAACACCGGGGAGCTGTTTTTT.

The J gene is TRBJ2-2, the V gene TRBV19, with a tentative D call TRBD2 (6 bases). Germline V gives CDR1 LNHDA, CDR2 SQIVND (reference sequence). V gave up 4 bases and J gave up 6 bases, with 27 bases separating them. The CDR3 totals 19 residues. In nucleotides, the CDR3 is TGTGCCAGTAGTACTCAAGCGAAAGGACTACCCGCTATCCCCGGGGAGCTGTTTTTT. Its protein product is CASSTQAKGLPAIPGELFF.

The genes are TRBV18 and TRBJ1-1, with TRBD1 matching 7 bases. This CDR3 is 15 amino acids long. From germline, CDR1 is KGHSH and CDR2 LQKENI. The V segment lost 7 bases and the J segment 0 bases; nucleotides outside the gene matches: 8. The CDR3 is CASLRTGNMNTEAFF. In DNA form, the CDR3 reads TGTGCCAGCTTGCGGACAGGAAATATGAACACTGAAGCTTTCTTT. Together with reference TRBV18 and TRBJ1-1, the CDR3 gives the full variable domain: NAGVMQNPRHLVRRRGQEARLRCSPMKGHSHVYWYRQLPEEGLKFMVYLQKENIIDESGMPKERFSAEFPKEGPSILRIQQVVRGDSAAYFCASLRTGNMNTEAFFGQGTRLTVV.